Listed below are T cell receptor beta chains from one sample, sequenced in a study of cytomegalovirus exposure and HLA in healthy donors. Measured with immunoSEQ multiplex PCR; TCRdb has only the in-frame clones, and not every one. The sample records tens of thousands of clones, nearly 55% being singletons. The sample consisted of PBMCs. These receptors were taken from a woman aged 40 to 50 in good health and CMV-seropositive. The CDR3 runs from the conserved cysteine through the conserved F or W. Fields, in order: V gene, D gene, clone size, J gene, CDR3 DNA, CDR3 protein. D genes are given only for firm matches. The listing skips clone size in some rows; elsewhere it reads once, few, many or a size class.

TRBV10-1	.	.	TRBJ1-6	TGCGCCAGCAGTGCAGGAGGAATCTATAATTCACCCCTCCACTTT	CASSAGGIYNSPLHF
TRBV14	.	.	TRBJ1-1	TGTGCCAGCAGCCGACAGCCTTGGAACACTGAAGCTTTCTTT	CASSRQPWNTEAFF
TRBV7-2	.	.	TRBJ1-1	TGTGCCAGCAGCTTAGCGGTCAGGGCTGAAGCTTTCTTT	CASSLAVRAEAFF
TRBV7-6	TRBD1	few	TRBJ1-4	TGTGCCAGCAGCTTAGCCGGGACAGGGTTCGAAAAACTGTTTTTT	CASSLAGTGFEKLFF
TRBV2	TRBD1	.	TRBJ1-6	TGTGCCAGCAGTGAGAGGGGACAGGCAAATTCACCCCTCCACTTT	CASSERGQANSPLHF
TRBV18	TRBD1	few	TRBJ2-7	TGTGCCAGCTCACCCTTACAGGGGGCGCAGTACTTC	CASSPLQGAQYF
TRBV18	.	few	TRBJ1-2	TGTGCCAGCTCACCACCGATAGGACAGTATGGCTACACCTTC	CASSPPIGQYGYTF
TRBV9	.	.	TRBJ2-5	TGTGCCAGCAGCGTAGCTACCCAGGGATCGCAAGAGACCCAGTACTTC	CASSVATQGSQETQYF
TRBV4-1	TRBD2	.	TRBJ2-1	TGCGCCAGCAGCCCCGTGAGCGGGGGGCTCTACAATGAGCAGTTCTTC	CASSPVSGGLYNEQFF
TRBV4-1	TRBD2	few	TRBJ2-5	TGCGCCAGCAGCTACACCTCAACTAGCGGGGGCGTCAGAGAGACCCAGTACTTC	CASSYTSTSGGVRETQYF
TRBV7-2	.	.	TRBJ1-1	TGTGCCAGCAGCCCCCAGTCCCAGGGGCAAACTGAAGCTTTCTTT	CASSPQSQGQTEAFF
TRBV5-1	TRBD1	.	TRBJ1-1	TGCGCCAGCAGCCCCCACAGGGGGCTTGATTACACTGAAGCTTTCTTT	CASSPHRGLDYTEAFF
TRBV18	.	.	TRBJ2-7	TGTGCCAGCTCAATACTAGTGTCTTCGGCCGAGCAGTACTTC	CASSILVSSAEQYF